This T cell receptor beta chain emerged from a study of regulatory T cells in long-lasting Graves disease. CDR1 is LNHDA and CDR2 is SQIVND in the germline V gene (reference sequence). The V segment lost 3 bases and the J segment 0 bases; nucleotides outside the gene matches: 10. This CDR3 region has 18 residues. Construction of TCR beta libraries relied on iRepertoire HTBI primers and on Arm-PCR targeting CDR3 regions. TCRdb re-called the multiplex PCR reads with MiXCR, one entry per CDR3 protein. Of 400,000 to 450,000 distinct CDR3 sequences listed, under 15% are singletons. This clonotype turned up a few times. Time point indicated: newly diagnosed GD, antithyroid drugs for less than 3 months. From PBMCs, RNA was extracted and then used to make the TCR library. The same specimen was also included in a second study, on T cells in Graves' hyperthyroidism and ophthalmopathy.

The chain links TRBV19 to TRBJ1-5, with 8 bases fitting TRBD1. The sequence came from a woman in her 30s with Graves disease. Sequences were derived from peripheral blood mononuclear cells (PBMCs), sampled at new diagnosis, from a patient treated with antithyroid drugs. The CDR3 DNA is TGTGCCAGTAGTATCTTCAGGACAGGGCAGAATAGCAATCAGCCCCAGCATTTT. Encoded protein: CASSIFRTGQNSNQPQHF.